This is a list of T cell receptor beta chains from one sample in a study of CD8 T cells in Susac syndrome. TCRdb reprocessed the immunoSEQ multiplex PCR reads with MiXCR, giving one entry per CDR3 protein. Of approximately 180,000 distinct CDR3 sequences listed, almost 96% are singletons. Sequencing was carried out using CD4+ T cells from PBMCs. The receptor set was obtained from a human donor with multiple sclerosis. CDR3s include the opening cysteine and the closing phenylalanine or tryptophan. The order of the fields is CDR3 protein, CDR3 DNA, clone size, J gene, D gene, V gene. D genes are given only for firm matches. Clone size is not always given. Where it is, it says once, few, many or a class for expanded clones.

CDR3aa: CSAVYNTEAFF
CDR3nt: TGCAGTGCTGTCTATAACACTGAAGCTTTCTTT
abundance: .
j_gene: TRBJ1-1
d_gene: .
v_gene: TRBV20-1

CDR3aa: CATSRDFGGEKLFF
CDR3nt: TGTGCCACCAGCAGAGATTTCGGCGGTGAAAAACTGTTTTTT
abundance: once
j_gene: TRBJ1-4
d_gene: .
v_gene: TRBV15

CDR3aa: CASSSSMGGFWNSPLHF
CDR3nt: TGTGCCAGCAGCTCATCCATGGGAGGGTTTTGGAATTCACCCCTCCACTTT
abundance: .
j_gene: TRBJ1-6
d_gene: .
v_gene: TRBV13

CDR3aa: CASSLTPGTGASGANVLTF
CDR3nt: TGTGCCAGCAGCCTTACCCCCGGGACAGGGGCCTCTGGGGCCAACGTCCTGACTTTC
abundance: once
j_gene: TRBJ2-6
d_gene: TRBD1
v_gene: TRBV7-6

CDR3aa: CSVEGLAGYYEQYF
CDR3nt: TGCAGCGTTGAAGGACTAGCGGGGTACTACGAGCAGTACTTC
abundance: .
j_gene: TRBJ2-7
d_gene: TRBD2
v_gene: TRBV29-1

CDR3aa: CASSLPGGVPYEQYF
CDR3nt: TGTGCCAGCAGCCTCCCTGGGGGGGTCCCCTACGAGCAGTACTTC
abundance: .
j_gene: TRBJ2-7
d_gene: TRBD2
v_gene: TRBV27

CDR3aa: CSARREDRAFNEQFF
CDR3nt: TGCAGTGCTAGACGGGAGGACAGGGCGTTCAATGAGCAGTTCTTC
abundance: .
j_gene: TRBJ2-1
d_gene: .
v_gene: TRBV20-1

CDR3aa: CSVVGTVPRETQYF
CDR3nt: TGCAGCGTTGTAGGGACAGTCCCTCGAGAGACCCAGTACTTC
abundance: .
j_gene: TRBJ2-5
d_gene: TRBD1
v_gene: TRBV29-1

CDR3aa: CASSLLEGWDTEAFF
CDR3nt: TGCGCCAGCAGCCTCCTTGAGGGTTGGGACACTGAAGCTTTCTTT
abundance: .
j_gene: TRBJ1-1
d_gene: .
v_gene: TRBV4-1

CDR3aa: CSAYPGLAGSNEQFF
CDR3nt: TGCAGTGCTTACCCTGGACTAGCGGGGAGCAATGAGCAGTTCTTC
abundance: once
j_gene: TRBJ2-1
d_gene: TRBD2
v_gene: TRBV20-1

CDR3aa: CASSPRAGGLSYEQYF
CDR3nt: TGTGCCAGCAGTCCCCGAGCGGGGGGGCTGTCCTACGAGCAGTACTTC
abundance: .
j_gene: TRBJ2-7
d_gene: TRBD2
v_gene: TRBV27

CDR3aa: CASSSGTKVEDTQYF
CDR3nt: TGTGCCAGCAGCTCCGGGACAAAGGTAGAAGATACGCAGTATTTT
abundance: .
j_gene: TRBJ2-3
d_gene: .
v_gene: TRBV7-9

CDR3aa: CAWKGITEAFF
CDR3nt: TGTGCCTGGAAGGGTATTACTGAAGCTTTCTTT
abundance: .
j_gene: TRBJ1-1
d_gene: .
v_gene: TRBV30

CDR3aa: CAWSVGLNSPLHF
CDR3nt: TGTGCCTGGAGTGTTGGCCTTAATTCACCCCTCCACTTT
abundance: .
j_gene: TRBJ1-6
d_gene: .
v_gene: TRBV30

CDR3aa: CASSLEPDRGGYTF
CDR3nt: TGCGCCAGCAGCTTGGAGCCCGACAGGGGTGGCTACACCTTC
abundance: .
j_gene: TRBJ1-2
d_gene: TRBD1
v_gene: TRBV5-1

CDR3aa: CAWTTGAGETQYF
CDR3nt: TGTGCCTGGACAACAGGGGCCGGAGAGACCCAGTACTTC
abundance: .
j_gene: TRBJ2-5
d_gene: TRBD1
v_gene: TRBV30

CDR3aa: CASSTGSRETQYF
CDR3nt: TGTGCCAGTAGTACGGGGTCGCGAGAGACCCAGTACTTC
abundance: .
j_gene: TRBJ2-5
d_gene: .
v_gene: TRBV19